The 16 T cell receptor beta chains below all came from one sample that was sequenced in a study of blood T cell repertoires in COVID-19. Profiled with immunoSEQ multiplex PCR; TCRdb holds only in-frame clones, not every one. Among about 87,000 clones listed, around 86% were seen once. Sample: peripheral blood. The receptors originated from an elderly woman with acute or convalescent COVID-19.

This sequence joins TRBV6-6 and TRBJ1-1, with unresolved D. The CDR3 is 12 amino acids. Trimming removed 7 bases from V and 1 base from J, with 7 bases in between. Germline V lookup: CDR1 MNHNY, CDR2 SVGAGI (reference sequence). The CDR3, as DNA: TGTGCCAGCAAACAACAGAACACTGAAGCTTTCTTT. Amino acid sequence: CASKQQNTEAFF.

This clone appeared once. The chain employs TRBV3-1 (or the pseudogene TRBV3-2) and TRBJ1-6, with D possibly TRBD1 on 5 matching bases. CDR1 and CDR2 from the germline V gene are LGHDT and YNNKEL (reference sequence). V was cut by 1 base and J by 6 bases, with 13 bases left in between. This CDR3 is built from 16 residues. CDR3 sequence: CASSQGRTRSNSPLHF. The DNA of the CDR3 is TGTGCCAGCAGCCAAGGACGGACACGGAGTAATTCACCCCTCCACTTT.

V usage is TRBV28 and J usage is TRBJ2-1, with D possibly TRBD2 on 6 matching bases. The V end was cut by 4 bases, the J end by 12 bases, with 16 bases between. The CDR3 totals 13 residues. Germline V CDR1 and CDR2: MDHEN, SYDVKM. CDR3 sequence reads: CASSSPGLTPQFF. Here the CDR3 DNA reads TGTGCCAGCAGTTCACCGGGACTTACGCCGCAGTTCTTC.

CDR3 loop: CASSLTSGGLYYNEQFF. Here the CDR3 DNA reads TGTGCCAGCAGCCTTACTAGCGGGGGGCTCTACTACAATGAGCAGTTCTTC. The chain couples TRBV5-4 to TRBJ2-1, with 12 bases lining up with TRBD2. CDR3 size: 17 residues. V dropped 4 bases and J dropped 3; count of bases not matched to a gene: 8. Germline values: CDR1 SGHNT, CDR2 YYREEE (reference sequence). Drawing the rest from reference TRBV5-4 and TRBJ2-1, the complete variable domain is ETGVTQSPTHLIKTRGQQVTLRCSSQSGHNTVSWYQQALGQGPQFIFQYYREEENGRGNFPPRFSGLQFPNYSSELNVNALELDDSALYLCASSLTSGGLYYNEQFFGPGTRLTVL.

CDR3 bases: TGTGCCAGCAGCCCCGGGACAGCTTCCTACGAGCAGTACTTC. It encodes CASSPGTASYEQYF. The chain combines TRBV9 with TRBJ2-7; 7 bases align to TRBD1. In germline, CDR1 is SGDLS, CDR2 YYNGEE. The CDR3 length is 14 residues. V shed 4 bases and J 1 base; nucleotides not matched to a gene: 5.

The CDR3 DNA reads as TGTGCCAGTAGTATAAGCGGGTATTACAATGAGCAGTTCTTC. Its protein is CASSISGYYNEQFF. The chain joins TRBV19 to TRBJ2-1; a weak D match, TRBD2 (6 bases). Trimming removed 2 bases at V and 4 bases at J, with 9 bases between. The CDR3 is 14 residues long. CDR1 LNHDA and CDR2 SQIVND come from the germline V gene (reference sequence).

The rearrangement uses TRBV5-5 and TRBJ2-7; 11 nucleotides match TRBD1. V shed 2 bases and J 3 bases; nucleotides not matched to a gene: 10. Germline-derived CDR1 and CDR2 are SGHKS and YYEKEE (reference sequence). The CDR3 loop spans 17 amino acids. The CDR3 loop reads CASSFTWDRGGGYEQYF. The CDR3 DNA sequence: TGTGCCAGCAGCTTTACCTGGGACAGGGGGGGCGGCTACGAGCAGTACTTC.

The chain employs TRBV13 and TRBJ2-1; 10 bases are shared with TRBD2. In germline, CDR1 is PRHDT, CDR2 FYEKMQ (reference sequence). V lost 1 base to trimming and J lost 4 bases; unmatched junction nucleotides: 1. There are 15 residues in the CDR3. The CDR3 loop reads CASSLELAGYNEQFF. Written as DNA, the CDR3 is TGTGCCAGCAGCTTAGAACTAGCGGGATACAATGAGCAGTTCTTC.

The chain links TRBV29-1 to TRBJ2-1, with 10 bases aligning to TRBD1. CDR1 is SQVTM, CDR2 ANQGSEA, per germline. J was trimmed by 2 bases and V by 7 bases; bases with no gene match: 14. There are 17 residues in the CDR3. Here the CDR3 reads CSGKTLTGQGTYNEQFF. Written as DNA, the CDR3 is TGCAGCGGCAAAACCCTTACGGGACAGGGGACCTACAATGAGCAGTTCTTC.

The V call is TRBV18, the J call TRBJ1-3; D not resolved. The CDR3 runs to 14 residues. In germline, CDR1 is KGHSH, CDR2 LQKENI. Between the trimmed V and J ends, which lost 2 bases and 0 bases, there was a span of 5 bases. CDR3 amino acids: CASSPGVSGNTIYF. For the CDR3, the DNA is TGTGCCAGCTCACCAGGAGTCTCTGGAAACACCATATATTTT.

CDR3 residues: CASSGGTSGYSSSYNEQFF. The CDR3 DNA sequence: TGCGCCAGCAGCGGCGGGACTAGCGGTTATTCTAGCTCCTACAATGAGCAGTTCTTC. The rearrangement uses TRBV5-1 and TRBJ2-1; the match to TRBD2 covers 11 bases. V shed 4 bases and J 0 bases; nucleotides not matched to a gene: 12. Germline-derived CDR1 and CDR2 are SGHRS and YFSETQ. The CDR3 has 19 residues.

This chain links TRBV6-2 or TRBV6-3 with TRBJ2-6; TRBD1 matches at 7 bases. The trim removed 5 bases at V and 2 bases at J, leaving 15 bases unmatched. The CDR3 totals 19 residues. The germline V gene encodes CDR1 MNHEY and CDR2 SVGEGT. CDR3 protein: CASSNKGVAGGAGANVLTF. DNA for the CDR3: TGTGCCAGCAGTAACAAAGGGGTGGCAGGGGGTGCTGGGGCCAACGTCCTGACTTTC.

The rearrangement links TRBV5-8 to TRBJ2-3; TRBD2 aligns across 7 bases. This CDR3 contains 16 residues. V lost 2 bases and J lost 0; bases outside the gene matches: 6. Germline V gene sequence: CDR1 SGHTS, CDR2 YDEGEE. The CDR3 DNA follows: TGTGCCAGCAGCTTAGGACTAGGGGCGAGCACAGATACGCAGTATTTT. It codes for CASSLGLGASTDTQYF.

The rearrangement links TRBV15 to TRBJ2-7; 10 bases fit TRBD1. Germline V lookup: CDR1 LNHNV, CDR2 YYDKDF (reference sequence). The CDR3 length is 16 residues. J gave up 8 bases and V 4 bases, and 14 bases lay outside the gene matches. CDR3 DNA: TGTGCCACCAGCACGTCGGCGACAGGGGGCGCAGGGCAGCAGTACTTC. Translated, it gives CATSTSATGGAGQQYF.

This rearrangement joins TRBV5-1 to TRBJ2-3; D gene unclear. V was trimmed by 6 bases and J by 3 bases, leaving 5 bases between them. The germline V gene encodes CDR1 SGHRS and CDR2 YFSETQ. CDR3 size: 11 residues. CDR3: CASMRTDTQYF. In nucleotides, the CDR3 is TGCGCCAGCATGAGGACAGATACGCAGTATTTT. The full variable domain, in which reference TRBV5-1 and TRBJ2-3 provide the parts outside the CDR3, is KAGVTQTPRYLIKTRGQQVTLSCSPISGHRSVSWYQQTPGQGLQFLFEYFSETQRNKGNFPGRFSGRQFSNSRSEMNVSTLELGDSALYLCASMRTDTQYFGPGTRLTVL.

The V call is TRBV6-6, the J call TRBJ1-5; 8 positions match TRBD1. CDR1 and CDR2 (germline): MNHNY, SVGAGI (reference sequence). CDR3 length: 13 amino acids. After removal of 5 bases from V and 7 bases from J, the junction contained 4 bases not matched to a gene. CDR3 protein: CASSRQGFQPQHF. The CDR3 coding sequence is TGTGCCAGCAGTAGACAGGGGTTCCAGCCCCAGCATTTT.